These 14 T cell receptor beta chains share one sample of origin, sequenced in a study of regulatory T cells in long-lasting Graves disease. Specified time point: newly diagnosed GD, antithyroid drugs for less than 3 months. Preparation of the TCR library used RNA extracted from PBMCs. According to the study, TCR beta libraries were built with iRepertoire HTBI primers and CDR3-region Arm-PCR. A single record per CDR3 protein comes from TCRdb applying MiXCR to the multiplex PCR reads. Among around 400,000 distinct CDR3 sequences listed, 15% to 19% were seen once. The sequencing here drew on peripheral blood mononuclear cells (PBMCs), taken at new diagnosis, from a patient treated with antithyroid drugs. The receptors originated from a female donor with Graves disease.

This clonotype was detected only once. A clone one base away is much larger, so this may be a read error. V is TRBV29-1 and J is TRBJ2-2, with D hard to call. Germline loops: CDR1 SQVTM, CDR2 ANQGSEA. V was shortened by 4 bases and J by 4 bases, with 10 bases between the two germline ends. The CDR3 runs to 13 residues. CDR3 loop: CSVVVQSTGELFF. In DNA, the CDR3 is TGCAGCGTTGTGGTCCAGAGCACCGGGGAGCTGTTTTTT.

This clonotype showed up many times. V is TRBV27 and J is TRBJ2-1, with TRBD2 matching over 7 bases. With 3 bases clipped from V and 7 bases from J, the junction kept 9 bases outside the gene matches. CDR1 and CDR2 (germline): MNHEY, SMNVEV (reference sequence). The CDR3 runs 15 residues. The CDR3 sequence is CASSLGGSLGNEQFF. CDR3 bases: TGTGCCAGCAGTTTGGGAGGGAGCTTGGGGAATGAGCAGTTCTTC.

V is TRBV19 and J is TRBJ1-5; 7 bases align to TRBD1. This CDR3 has 16 residues. Germline V gene data show CDR1 as LNHDA and CDR2 as SQIVND (reference sequence). After removal of 7 bases from V and 5 bases from J, the junction contained 14 bases not matched to a gene. The CDR3 nucleotides are TGTGCCAGTATCGCTCTGGGGAGAGGGGGCGATCAGCCCCAGCATTTT. It specifies CASIALGRGGDQPQHF. Full variable domain (remainder filled in from reference TRBV19 and TRBJ1-5): DGGITQSPKYLFRKEGQNVTLSCEQNLNHDAMYWYRQDPGQGLRLIYYSQIVNDFQKGDIAEGYSVSREKKESFPLTVTSAQKNPTAFYLCASIALGRGGDQPQHFGDGTRLSIL.

The sample holds many counts of this clonotype. The chain is built from TRBV20-1 and TRBJ1-5; maybe TRBD1 (6 bases). The germline gives CDR1 DFQATT, CDR2 SNEGSKA (reference sequence). This CDR3 spans 17 amino acids. V lost 3 bases and J lost 3, with 21 bases in between. CDR3 sequence reads: CSARDRLTRRNNQPQHF. The CDR3 DNA is TGCAGTGCTAGGGACAGATTGACACGGCGGAACAATCAGCCCCAGCATTTT.

This clonotype was recorded a few times. The chain employs TRBV11-2 and TRBJ2-2; no clear D gene. From germline, CDR1 is SGHAT and CDR2 FQNNGV. The CDR3 has 12 amino acids. V lost 2 bases and J lost 7, with 5 bases in between. Here the CDR3 reads CASSLWNGELFF. CDR3 DNA sequence: TGTGCCAGCAGCTTATGGAACGGGGAGCTGTTTTTT.

This clonotype was detected only a few times. This chain joins TRBV7-2 and TRBJ2-7, with 8 bases fitting TRBD1. V lost 9 bases, J lost 3 bases, and 10 bases stayed unmatched. Germline CDR1 and CDR2: SGHTA and FQGNSA. CDR3 length equals 14 residues. DNA of the CDR3: TGTGCCAGTAGTGCCGGGACAGGAGACTACGAGCAGTACTTC. This sequence encodes CASSAGTGDYEQYF. Supplemented by reference TRBV7-2 and TRBJ2-7, the full variable domain reads GAGVSQSPSNKVTEKGKDVELRCDPISGHTALYWYRQSLGQGLEFLIYFQGNSAPDKSGLPSDRFSAERTGGSVSTLTIQRTQQEDSAVYLCASSAGTGDYEQYFGPGTRLTVT.

In this sample, this clonotype turned up many times. V gene TRBV20-1 combines with J gene TRBJ2-2, with TRBD2 identical over 9 bases. The germline V gene encodes CDR1 DFQATT and CDR2 SNEGSKA (reference sequence). CDR3 length: 14 amino acids. The trim removed 3 bases at V and 8 bases at J, leaving 7 bases unmatched. The CDR3: CSASGGGAYGELFF. As DNA, the CDR3 is TGCAGTGCTAGTGGCGGGGGGGCTTATGGGGAGCTGTTTTTT.

This clonotype was seen only a few times. This may be a read error: a much more frequent sequence differs by one nucleotide. The chain recombines TRBV13 with TRBJ2-7, with TRBD2 matching 10 bases. CDR1 and CDR2 from the germline V gene are PRHDT and FYEKMQ (reference sequence). The CDR3 is 15 amino acids. The V and J ends lost 3 bases and 2 bases, in that order; junction bases with no gene match: 4. The CDR3 DNA is TGTGCCAGCAGCTTTAGCGGGAGGCTGACCTACGAGCAGTACTTC. This translates into CASSFSGRLTYEQYF. Full variable domain (missing parts from reference TRBV13 and TRBJ2-7): AAGVIQSPRHLIKEKRETATLKCYPIPRHDTVYWYQQGPGQDPQFLISFYEKMQSDKGSIPDRFSAQQFSDYHSELNMSSLELGDSALYFCASSFSGRLTYEQYFGPGTRLTVT.

This clonotype was observed at least ten times. V and J are TRBV14 and TRBJ2-1; 13 positions match TRBD2. J lost 7 bases, V lost 6 bases, and 6 bases had no gene match. CDR1 is SGHDN and CDR2 is FVKESK in the germline V gene. The CDR3 length is 15 residues. The CDR3: CASSGTSGKYNEQFF. CDR3 nucleotides: TGTGCCAGCAGTGGGACTAGCGGGAAGTATAATGAGCAGTTCTTC.

V and J are TRBV18 and TRBJ2-5, with TRBD1 matching 8 bases. Germline CDR1 KGHSH, CDR2 LQKENI. V lost 6 bases and J lost 2; bases outside the gene matches: 11. The CDR3 consists of 16 residues. The CDR3 DNA is TGTGCCAGCTCCCGCAACCCAACAGGGGGACAAGAGACCCAGTACTTC. Translation gives CASSRNPTGGQETQYF.

The sample holds a few counts of this clonotype. The chain couples TRBV4-2 to TRBJ2-5, with a possible D match to TRBD2 (6 bases). Germline V CDR1 and CDR2: LGHNA, YNFKEQ. CDR3 size: 14 residues. Trimming stripped 0 bases from V and 7 bases from J, with 12 bases between. The CDR3 sequence is CASSQEGLGGTQYF. CDR3 nucleotides: TGTGCCAGCAGCCAAGAGGGGCTCGGGGGGACCCAGTACTTC.

This clonotype was found many times. The chain employs TRBV7-9 and TRBJ1-1, with D perhaps matching TRBD1 (6 bases). The V end was cut by 1 base, the J end by 2 bases, with 8 bases between. Germline V CDR1 and CDR2: SEHNR, FQNEAQ (reference sequence). The CDR3 covers 14 residues. DNA for the CDR3: TGTGCCAGCAGCTTAGGACAGGCCAACACTGAAGCTTTCTTT. It yields the protein CASSLGQANTEAFF.

In this sample, this clonotype turned up many times. This chain links TRBV5-1 with TRBJ1-1; no clear D gene. V was shortened by 0 bases and J by 4 bases, with 10 bases between the two germline ends. The CDR3 length is 14 residues. Germline V lookup: CDR1 SGHRS, CDR2 YFSETQ. The CDR3 is CASSLDGVGTEAFF. The CDR3 DNA reads TGCGCCAGCAGCTTGGATGGAGTAGGCACTGAAGCTTTCTTT. Variable domain in full (rest from reference TRBV5-1 and TRBJ1-1): KAGVTQTPRYLIKTRGQQVTLSCSPISGHRSVSWYQQTPGQGLQFLFEYFSETQRNKGNFPGRFSGRQFSNSRSEMNVSTLELGDSALYLCASSLDGVGTEAFFGQGTRLTVV.

This clonotype occurred a few times. This CDR3 fails to terminate in the conserved phenylalanine or tryptophan, so it likely reflects a read error. The CDR3 region has the DNA TGTGCCAGCAGTTACCTGGGAAACACTGAAGCTTTCTCT. The encoded protein is CASSYLGNTEAFS. The rearrangement joins TRBV6-2 or TRBV6-3 to TRBJ1-1; D unclear. The CDR3 has 13 amino acids. Between the trimmed V and J ends, which lost 2 bases and 2 bases, there was a span of 6 bases. Germline V lookup: CDR1 MNHEY, CDR2 SVGEGT.